The clone carrying this T cell receptor (beta chain) was recorded a few times. Its antigen is unidentified. CDR3 length: 13 residues. Trimming took 7 bases from V and 6 from J, leaving 17 bases between them. Germline loops: CDR1 DFQATT, CDR2 SNEGSKA (reference sequence). The sample originates from a study of T-cell reconstitution after alpha-beta-depleted transplantation in children. Study-wide points: Several patients had high TCRbeta diversity at day 60; it came from surviving recipient T cells and thymic progenitors. A year post-transplant, T-cell counts and diversity derived mostly from newly produced T cells. Several hundred rapidly expanded clones from non-depleted graft cells reportedly supplied alpha-beta T cells about two months post-transplant.

The library targeted TCRbeta and was prepared with unique molecular identifiers. TCRdb redid the calling of the PCR reads with MiXCR, one entry per CDR3 protein. Among 90,000 to 100,000 distinct CDR3 sequences listed, more than 20% were seen once. Material: PBMCs, obtained before TCRalphabeta/CD19-depleted stem cell transplant. V gene TRBV20-1 combines with J gene TRBJ2-3; D tentatively fits TRBD1 or TRBD2 (5 bases each). The receptor's source is a boy younger than 10 with acute lymphoblastic leukemia, due to receive a stem cell transplant. CDR3 in amino acids: CSGGYKGFDTQYF. The CDR3 bases are TGCAGTGGGGGGTATAAGGGTTTTGATACGCAGTATTTT.